These T cell receptor beta chains were read from a single sample in a study of CD8 T cells in ankylosing spondylitis. TCRdb independently ran MiXCR on the 5' RACE reads; one entry per CDR3 protein. In the table there are around 280,000 distinct CDR3 sequences, around 19% of which are singletons. The material sequenced was blood, either unsorted or a sorted T cell fraction (not recorded which). The origin of the receptors is a male donor with ankylosing spondylitis or in good health (not recorded which). The CDR3 runs from the conserved cysteine through the conserved F or W. The size of a clone is reported for some rows only, either as once, few or many, or as a class for expanded clones.

cdr3_aa: CASSYARPGQVRNTEAFF
clone_size: few
v_call: TRBV6-5
j_call: TRBJ1-1

cdr3_aa: CASRDDSGPPDTQYF
clone_size: NA
v_call: TRBV12-3/TRBV12-4
j_call: TRBJ2-3

cdr3_aa: CAISEQGGAYNEQFF
clone_size: NA
v_call: TRBV10-3
j_call: TRBJ2-1

cdr3_aa: CASSVGDGLQGVTDTQYF
clone_size: few
v_call: TRBV9
j_call: TRBJ2-3

cdr3_aa: CASSAGLAGGIADTQYF
clone_size: few
v_call: TRBV9
j_call: TRBJ2-3

cdr3_aa: CASSLDSRDNTEAFF
clone_size: NA
v_call: TRBV5-1
j_call: TRBJ1-1

cdr3_aa: CASSTKTGNYGYTF
clone_size: few
v_call: TRBV6-1
j_call: TRBJ1-2

cdr3_aa: CSARLAGGYNEQFF
clone_size: many
v_call: TRBV20-1
j_call: TRBJ2-1

cdr3_aa: CASSLFSANTEAFF
clone_size: NA
v_call: TRBV12-3/TRBV12-4
j_call: TRBJ1-1

cdr3_aa: CSARGQGAFGEKLFF
clone_size: many
v_call: TRBV20-1
j_call: TRBJ1-4

cdr3_aa: CASSRTPSGNTIYF
clone_size: NA
v_call: TRBV3-1
j_call: TRBJ1-3

cdr3_aa: CASSLTGGTGELFF
clone_size: NA
v_call: TRBV5-1
j_call: TRBJ2-2

cdr3_aa: CASSVAQRVSTDTQYF
clone_size: many
v_call: TRBV9
j_call: TRBJ2-3

cdr3_aa: CSVTGTSVGFRFF
clone_size: NA
v_call: TRBV29-1
j_call: TRBJ2-1

cdr3_aa: CASSAGVDATQYF
clone_size: few
v_call: TRBV9
j_call: TRBJ2-5

cdr3_aa: CASSLGLAGGNNEQFF
clone_size: NA
v_call: TRBV5-1
j_call: TRBJ2-1

cdr3_aa: CASSLGAGAGEKLFF
clone_size: few
v_call: TRBV5-1
j_call: TRBJ1-4

cdr3_aa: CATSDFGKGANVLTF
clone_size: NA
v_call: TRBV24-1
j_call: TRBJ2-6

cdr3_aa: CSARDMGGVQETQYF
clone_size: NA
v_call: TRBV20-1
j_call: TRBJ2-5

cdr3_aa: CSARDRKIGGDEQFF
clone_size: NA
v_call: TRBV20-1
j_call: TRBJ2-1

cdr3_aa: CASSPTGRGYTGELFF
clone_size: NA
v_call: TRBV9
j_call: TRBJ2-2

cdr3_aa: CASSLTILGNTIYF
clone_size: NA
v_call: TRBV12-3/TRBV12-4
j_call: TRBJ1-3

cdr3_aa: CASSPVPDTQYF
clone_size: few
v_call: TRBV12-3/TRBV12-4
j_call: TRBJ2-3

cdr3_aa: CALLDRNFYGYTF
clone_size: NA
v_call: TRBV30
j_call: TRBJ1-2

cdr3_aa: CASSPPGQGAGELFF
clone_size: NA
v_call: TRBV18
j_call: TRBJ2-2

cdr3_aa: CASSLRNLGNQPQHF
clone_size: NA
v_call: TRBV19
j_call: TRBJ1-5

cdr3_aa: CASSLAGALQETQYF
clone_size: NA
v_call: TRBV7-6
j_call: TRBJ2-5

cdr3_aa: CSGKSSSTDTQYF
clone_size: many
v_call: TRBV20-1
j_call: TRBJ2-3

cdr3_aa: CASSLGALTGSETQYF
clone_size: many
v_call: TRBV5-5
j_call: TRBJ2-5

cdr3_aa: CSARGDGNTGELFF
clone_size: NA
v_call: TRBV20-1
j_call: TRBJ2-2

cdr3_aa: CASSYDGRASTDTQYF
clone_size: many
v_call: TRBV6-5
j_call: TRBJ2-3

cdr3_aa: CASTSTRTGQETQYF
clone_size: many
v_call: TRBV6-1
j_call: TRBJ2-5

cdr3_aa: CASSPPGQGKLFF
clone_size: NA
v_call: TRBV4-2
j_call: TRBJ1-4

cdr3_aa: CASSSQGPAYNEQFF
clone_size: NA
v_call: TRBV7-8
j_call: TRBJ2-1

cdr3_aa: CASSVGTGGWTEAFF
clone_size: NA
v_call: TRBV5-4
j_call: TRBJ1-1

cdr3_aa: CSARDQGHLRSSPLHF
clone_size: few
v_call: TRBV20-1
j_call: TRBJ1-6

cdr3_aa: CSARDLLISFNEQFF
clone_size: few
v_call: TRBV20-1
j_call: TRBJ2-1

cdr3_aa: CASTFLGFDPIIYGYTF
clone_size: few
v_call: TRBV12-3/TRBV12-4
j_call: TRBJ1-2

cdr3_aa: CASSLDGLAVSNEQFF
clone_size: NA
v_call: TRBV12-3/TRBV12-4
j_call: TRBJ2-1

cdr3_aa: CASRRETDTQYF
clone_size: many
v_call: TRBV5-1
j_call: TRBJ2-3

cdr3_aa: CASRHPNTGELFF
clone_size: NA
v_call: TRBV12-3/TRBV12-4
j_call: TRBJ2-2

cdr3_aa: CASSSSGVGTDTQYF
clone_size: few
v_call: TRBV5-1
j_call: TRBJ2-3

cdr3_aa: CSARGLGGGTGELFF
clone_size: few
v_call: TRBV20-1
j_call: TRBJ2-2

cdr3_aa: CASSFWTSGVRETQYF
clone_size: NA
v_call: TRBV5-6
j_call: TRBJ2-5

cdr3_aa: CASSLVYGYTF
clone_size: few
v_call: TRBV7-9
j_call: TRBJ1-2

cdr3_aa: CASSLMLLSGQETQYF
clone_size: few
v_call: TRBV12-3/TRBV12-4
j_call: TRBJ2-5

cdr3_aa: CASSIGTGINQPQHF
clone_size: NA
v_call: TRBV9
j_call: TRBJ1-5

cdr3_aa: CASSLSMGGYIQYF
clone_size: NA
v_call: TRBV12-3/TRBV12-4
j_call: TRBJ2-4

cdr3_aa: CSARGSSGGSGDNF
clone_size: few
v_call: TRBV20-1
j_call: TRBJ2-5

cdr3_aa: CASSFPADSFYNSPLHF
clone_size: few
v_call: TRBV28
j_call: TRBJ1-6

cdr3_aa: CASSPRSSGNTIYF
clone_size: NA
v_call: TRBV3-1
j_call: TRBJ1-3

cdr3_aa: CATSRGAAYSQPQHF
clone_size: few
v_call: TRBV15
j_call: TRBJ1-5

cdr3_aa: CASSALTGVEGYTF
clone_size: NA
v_call: TRBV11-2
j_call: TRBJ1-2